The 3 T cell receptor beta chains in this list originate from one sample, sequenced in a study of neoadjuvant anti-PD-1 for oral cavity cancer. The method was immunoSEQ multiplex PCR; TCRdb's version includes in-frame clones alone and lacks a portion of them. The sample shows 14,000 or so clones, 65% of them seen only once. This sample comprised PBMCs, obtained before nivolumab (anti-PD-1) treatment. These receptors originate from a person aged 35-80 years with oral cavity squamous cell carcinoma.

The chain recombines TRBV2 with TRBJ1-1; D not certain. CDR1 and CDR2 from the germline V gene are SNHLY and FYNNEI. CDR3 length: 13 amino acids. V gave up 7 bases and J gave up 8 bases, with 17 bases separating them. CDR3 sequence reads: CASTGYQGLEAFF. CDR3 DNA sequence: TGTGCCAGCACGGGATATCAAGGGTTGGAAGCTTTCTTT.

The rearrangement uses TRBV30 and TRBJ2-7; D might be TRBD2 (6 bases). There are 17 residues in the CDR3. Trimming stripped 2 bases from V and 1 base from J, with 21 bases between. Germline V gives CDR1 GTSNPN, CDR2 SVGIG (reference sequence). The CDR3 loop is CAWSPSGEAALSYEQYF. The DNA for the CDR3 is TGTGCCTGGAGTCCCTCTGGGGAGGCGGCTCTATCCTACGAGCAGTACTTC.

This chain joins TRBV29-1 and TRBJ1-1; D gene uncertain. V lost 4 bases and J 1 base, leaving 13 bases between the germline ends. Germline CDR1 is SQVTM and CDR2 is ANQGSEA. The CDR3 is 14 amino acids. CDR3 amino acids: CSVVGAQTNTEAFF. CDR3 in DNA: TGCAGCGTTGTGGGTGCCCAAACGAACACTGAAGCTTTCTTT.